This T cell receptor (beta chain) was obtained from a study of ipilimumab plus nivolumab after autologous stem cell transplantation. In germline, CDR1 is SGHNT, CDR2 YYREEE (reference sequence). The J segment lost 8 bases and the V segment lost 4 bases, leaving 6 bases of the junction unmatched. This CDR3 spans 15 amino acids. Patients got 3 mg/kg IV nivolumab weeks 1, 4, 7, 10, then biweekly through week 26. TCRdb's copy holds only in-frame clones and misses some; the assay was immunoSEQ multiplex PCR. The profile shows 84,000 or so clones, 83% of them singletons. The rearrangement uses TRBV5-4 and TRBJ2-2, with 12 nucleotides matching TRBD1. The starting material was PBMCs, obtained in a trial of ipilimumab plus nivolumab as post-transplant consolidation. The sequence derives from a male donor with diffuse large B-cell lymphoma. The CDR3 DNA sequence: TGTGCCAGCAGCGCCGGGACAGGGGGCTTGGGGGAGCTGTTTTTT. This encodes CASSAGTGGLGELFF.